This T cell receptor (beta chain) is from a study of T cell repertoires in cytomegalovirus infection. Turning to the study itself: CMV infection together with matching HLA type was indicated by public TCR beta signatures.

Per germline, CDR1 SGHTA and CDR2 FQGNSA. The CDR3 runs to 14 residues. V shed 7 bases and J shed 5 bases, with 17 bases lying between them. Study outcomes and limitations: Within the response measured ex vivo, HLA-C-restricted CMV-specific TCR beta clonotypes were dominant.

TCRdb redid the calling of the reads with MiXCR, one entry per CDR3 protein. Of hundreds of thousands of distinct CDR3 sequences detected, roughly 33% appear once; the ten largest clones hold about 18%. Ten or more counts support this clonotype. Its antigen is still unknown. The specimen was cultured PBMCs, collected from culture after CMV antigen stimulation. This chain joins TRBV7-2 and TRBJ1-1; D perhaps matches TRBD1 (5 bases). This receptor was taken from a human donor in good health (CMV status not recorded). Some clones in this sample may be carry-over from other donors' samples. CDR3 in amino acids: CASNFGAWRTEAFF. DNA of the CDR3: TGTGCCAGCAACTTCGGGGCCTGGAGAACTGAAGCTTTCTTT.